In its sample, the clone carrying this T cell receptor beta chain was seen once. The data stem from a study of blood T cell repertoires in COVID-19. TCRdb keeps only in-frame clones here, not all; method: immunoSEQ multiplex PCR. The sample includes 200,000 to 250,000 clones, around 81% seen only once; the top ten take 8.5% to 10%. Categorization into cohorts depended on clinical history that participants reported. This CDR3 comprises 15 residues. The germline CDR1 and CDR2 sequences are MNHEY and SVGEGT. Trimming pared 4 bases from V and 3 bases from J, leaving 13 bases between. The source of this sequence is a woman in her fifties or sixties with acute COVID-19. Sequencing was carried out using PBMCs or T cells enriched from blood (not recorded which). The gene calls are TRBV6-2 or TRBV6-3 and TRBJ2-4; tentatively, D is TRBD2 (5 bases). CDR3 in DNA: TGTGCCAGCAGTTGGAGCCCCGAGGGCAAAAACATTCAGTACTTC. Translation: CASSWSPEGKNIQYF.